Each of the 15 T cell receptor beta chains below was sequenced from the same sample in a study of neurological immune-mediated disorders. TCRdb reprocessed the 5' RACE reads via MiXCR and lists one record per CDR3 protein. The sample lists 40,000 to 55,000 distinct CDR3 sequences; approximately 3% were seen once. The specimen sequenced was PBMCs. All receptors come from a woman aged 45 to 65 with multiple sclerosis.

There are many counts of this clonotype. The V and J genes are TRBV5-1 and TRBJ1-1, with TRBD1 identical over 7 bases. This CDR3 has 14 residues. V was pared by 3 bases and J by 1 base, with 3 bases of the junction left unmatched. Germline V gene lookup returns CDR1 SGHRS and CDR2 YFSETQ. The CDR3 region is CASSYGTANTEAFF. Written as DNA, the CDR3 is TGCGCCAGCAGCTATGGGACAGCGAACACTGAAGCTTTCTTT.

This clonotype was counted many times. This chain uses TRBV28 with TRBJ1-1; D is uncertain. Trimming removed 1 base at V and 1 base at J, with 7 bases between. Germline V CDR1 and CDR2: MDHEN, SYDVKM. The CDR3 loop spans 14 amino acids. The chain's CDR3 is CASSLLSGNTEAFF. CDR3 bases: TGTGCCAGCAGTTTATTATCCGGGAACACTGAAGCTTTCTTT.

This clonotype was found a few times. The gene calls are TRBV7-8 and TRBJ2-1, with 7 bases aligning to TRBD1. The germline V gene has CDR1 SGHVS and CDR2 FQNEAQ. The ends lost 5 bases at V and 2 bases at J; junction bases unmatched: 6. CDR3 size: 15 residues. In DNA, the CDR3 is TGTGCCAGCAGCCGATGGGACAGACCCTACAATGAGCAGTTCTTC. Translated, it gives CASSRWDRPYNEQFF.

The table lists this clonotype with many counts. The rearrangement uses TRBV27 and TRBJ2-1; 15 bases are shared with TRBD2. Germline V CDR1 and CDR2: MNHEY, SMNVEV (reference sequence). V dropped 2 bases and J dropped 10; count of bases not matched to a gene: 6. The CDR3 is 16 residues long. CDR3 sequence (DNA): TGTGCCAGCAGTTTAAGGACTAGCGGGAGGGCGAGAGAGCAGTTCTTC. Translated: CASSLRTSGRAREQFF.

This clonotype was recorded many times. V and J are TRBV2 and TRBJ1-5; no firm D call. V was clipped by 8 bases and J by 0 bases, with 14 bases between them. CDR3 length: 15 residues. Per the germline V gene, CDR1 is SNHLY and CDR2 is FYNNEI. The CDR3, as DNA: TGTGCCAGCGAGCCAGCCCCTAATAGCAATCAGCCCCAGCATTTT. It yields the protein CASEPAPNSNQPQHF.

This clonotype appeared many times. The chain uses TRBV5-6 and TRBJ1-5; a weak D match, TRBD1 (6 bases). The germline CDR1 and CDR2 sequences are SGHDT and YYEEEE. This CDR3 region has 15 residues. Trimming left V 2 bases short and J 3 bases short, with 12 bases between. The CDR3 loop reads CASSFFGQTNQPQHF. CDR3 nucleotide sequence: TGTGCCAGCAGCTTTTTCGGACAGACCAATCAGCCCCAGCATTTT.

This clonotype was seen at least ten times. The chain is built from TRBV20-1 and TRBJ2-5, with 11 bases aligning to TRBD2. Trimming at V came to 6 bases and at J to 3 bases, leaving 12 bases not matched to a gene. Germline V gene sequence: CDR1 DFQATT, CDR2 SNEGSKA (reference sequence). This CDR3 is built from 16 residues. CDR3 loop: CSAELLAGVMEETQYF. Written as DNA, the CDR3 is TGCAGTGCCGAGTTACTAGCGGGAGTTATGGAAGAGACCCAGTACTTC.

The rearrangement joins TRBV5-1 to TRBJ2-3, with 9 bases aligning to TRBD1. Germline CDR1 SGHRS, CDR2 YFSETQ. The CDR3 runs to 14 residues. The ends lost 4 bases at V and 2 bases at J; junction bases unmatched: 2. CDR3 sequence: CASSGTGNTDTQYF. The DNA for the CDR3 is TGCGCCAGCAGCGGGACAGGGAACACAGATACGCAGTATTTT.

This clonotype appeared many times. This chain joins TRBV7-9 and TRBJ1-4, with 7 positions matching TRBD1. The V gene's germline CDR1 is SEHNR and CDR2 FQNEAQ (reference sequence). J gave up 0 bases and V 5 bases, and 3 bases lay outside the gene matches. The CDR3 extends over 15 amino acids. The CDR3 protein is CASSPGTATNEKLFF. The CDR3 coding sequence is TGTGCCAGCAGCCCAGGGACAGCAACTAATGAAAAACTGTTTTTT.

This clonotype was counted many times. This rearrangement joins TRBV20-1 to TRBJ1-5; D is perhaps TRBD1 (6 bases). V lost 1 base to trimming and J lost 5 bases, with 12 bases between them. This CDR3 has 14 residues. Germline CDR1 is DFQATT and CDR2 is SNEGSKA (reference sequence). CDR3 amino acids: CSARGQGPDQPQHF. The CDR3 region has the DNA TGCAGTGCTAGAGGGCAGGGGCCTGATCAGCCCCAGCATTTT.

This clonotype was found many times. The chain recombines TRBV6-1 with TRBJ2-1; a weak D match, TRBD2 (5 bases). Germline V gene lookup returns CDR1 MNHNS and CDR2 SASEGT. V shed 4 bases and J shed 0 bases, with 13 bases lying between them. CDR3 size: 16 residues. CDR3 nucleotides: TGTGCCAGCAGTGGCGAAGGGCGGGCCTCCTACAATGAGCAGTTCTTC. Its translation is CASSGEGRASYNEQFF.

This clonotype was counted at least ten times. The genes are TRBV20-1 and TRBJ1-2; 11 positions match TRBD1. Unmatched junction bases numbered 3, after V lost 2 bases and J lost 7 bases. This CDR3 is built from 13 residues. CDR1 and CDR2 from the germline V gene are DFQATT and SNEGSKA (reference sequence). The DNA for the CDR3 is TGCAGTGCTAGACCGGGACAGGGGGTTGGCTACACCTTC. Translating it yields CSARPGQGVGYTF.

Ten or more counts support this clonotype. The V call is TRBV20-1, the J call TRBJ2-7, with 9 nucleotides matching TRBD2. Germline CDR1 DFQATT, CDR2 SNEGSKA (reference sequence). The CDR3 is 15 amino acids. Unmatched junction bases numbered 5, after V lost 0 bases and J lost 2 bases. CDR3 in DNA: TGCAGTGCTAGAGATCGGGCGGGGGGGGCCTACGAGCAGTACGTC. This sequence encodes CSARDRAGGAYEQYV.

This clonotype has ten or more counts. The chain carries TRBV6-5 and TRBJ2-6; possible D gene TRBD2, 6 bases. In germline, CDR1 is MNHEY, CDR2 SVGAGI. The CDR3 loop spans 15 amino acids. Trimming pared 6 bases from V and 0 bases from J, leaving 9 bases between. CDR3 DNA sequence: TGTGCCAGCAGGGGGGGATTCTCTGGGGCCAACGTCCTGACTTTC. Its translation is CASRGGFSGANVLTF.

This clonotype was seen ten or more times. The chain links TRBV21-1 to TRBJ2-7; TRBD1 is the table's D call and was not checked against the DNA. TRBV21-1 has pseudogene status. This CDR3 is 14 amino acids long. CDR3 loop: CASRGMGDRYEQYV. The CDR3 DNA reads TGTGCCAGCAGGGGTATGGGGGACAGATACGAGCAGTACGTC.